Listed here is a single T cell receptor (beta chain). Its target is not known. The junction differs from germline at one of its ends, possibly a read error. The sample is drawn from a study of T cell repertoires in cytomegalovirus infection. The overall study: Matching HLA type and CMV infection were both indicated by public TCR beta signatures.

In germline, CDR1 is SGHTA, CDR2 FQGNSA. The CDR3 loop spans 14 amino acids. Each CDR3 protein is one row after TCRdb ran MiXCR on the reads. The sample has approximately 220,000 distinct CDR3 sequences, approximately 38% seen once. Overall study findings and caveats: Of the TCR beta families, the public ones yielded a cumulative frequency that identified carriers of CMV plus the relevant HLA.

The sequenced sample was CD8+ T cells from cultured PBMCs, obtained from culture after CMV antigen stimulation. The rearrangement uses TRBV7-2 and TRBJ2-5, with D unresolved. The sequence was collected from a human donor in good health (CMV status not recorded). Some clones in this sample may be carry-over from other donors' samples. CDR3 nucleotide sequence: TGTGCAAGCAGCTTAGATGGCTTACAAGAGACCCAGTACTTC. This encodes CASSLDGLQETQYF.